Listed here are 26 T cell receptor beta chains from one sample, sequenced in a study of post-analysis software for immune sequencing data. Study results and caveats: TRBV5-6, TRBV5-1 and TRBV20-1 belonged to a set of about 5 TRBV segments that were more frequent in patients than controls.

Unique molecular identifiers were present in the TCR beta cDNA libraries. A single record per CDR3 protein comes from TCRdb applying MiXCR to the PCR reads. The sample holds more than 500,000 distinct CDR3 sequences, roughly 34% seen once. No antigen is known for these receptors. Sequencing used blood. The source of these receptors is a girl younger than 18 with multiple sclerosis.

This sequence joins TRBV7-3 and TRBJ2-2; D is unresolved. Germline V gene data show CDR1 as SGHTA and CDR2 as FQGTGA. The CDR3 sequence is 15 residues long. V was shortened by 2 bases and J by 4 bases, with 11 bases between the two germline ends. CDR3: CASSLSTWGTGELFF. CDR3 sequence (DNA): TGTGCCAGCAGCTTATCGACCTGGGGCACCGGGGAGCTGTTTTTT. Complete variable domain (other parts from reference TRBV7-3 and TRBJ2-2): GAGVSQTPSNKVTEKGKYVELRCDPISGHTALYWYRQSLGQGPEFLIYFQGTGAADDSGLPNDRFFAVRPEGSVSTLKIQRTERGDSAVYLCASSLSTWGTGELFFGEGSRLTVL.

This clonotype has a handful of counts. The J gene is TRBJ2-5, the V gene TRBV20-1; no reliable D call. Germline V gene lookup returns CDR1 DFQATT and CDR2 SNEGSKA (reference sequence). V lost 3 bases and J lost 5, with 10 bases in between. This CDR3 region has 12 residues. The CDR3 reads CSARPASETQYF. The CDR3 bases are TGCAGTGCTAGGCCAGCCTCGGAGACCCAGTACTTC.

The chain employs TRBV4-1 and TRBJ1-2; no reliable D call. Germline loops: CDR1 MGHRA, CDR2 YSYEKL. V lost 3 bases and J lost 2, with 16 bases in between. CDR3 length: 16 residues. CDR3 in amino acids: CASSHMIQSRNYGYTF. The CDR3, as DNA: TGCGCCAGCAGCCATATGATCCAATCCCGGAACTATGGCTACACCTTC.

The V gene is TRBV7-2, the J gene TRBJ2-3; D is unresolved. Looked up from germline, CDR1 is SGHTA and CDR2 is FQGNSA. The CDR3 runs 14 residues. Trimming removed 1 base at V and 2 bases at J, with 7 bases between. DNA of the CDR3: TGTGCCAGCAGCTTAGGTATATTCACAGATACGCAGTATTTT. It is translated as CASSLGIFTDTQYF.

The genes are TRBV20-1 and TRBJ2-1, with 7 bases lining up with TRBD2. CDR3 size: 12 residues. V lost 6 bases and J lost 12; bases outside the gene matches: 11. CDR1 and CDR2 (germline): DFQATT, SNEGSKA (reference sequence). CDR3 sequence: CSATSPGGGQFF. The CDR3 region has the DNA TGCAGTGCCACTAGCCCTGGCGGGGGGCAGTTCTTC.

The chain carries TRBV3-1 and TRBJ1-4; a weak D match, TRBD1 (5 bases). Germline CDR1 and CDR2: LGHDT and YNNKEL (reference sequence). This CDR3 has 14 amino acids. Trimming cost V 4 bases and J 7 bases, with 13 bases left between them. The CDR3 region has the DNA TGTGCCAGCAGCCCAAACTCGAGGGGTGAAAAACTGTTTTTT. It specifies CASSPNSRGEKLFF.

This clonotype was counted a few times. The genes are TRBV15 and TRBJ2-5, with TRBD1 matching over 8 bases. The CDR3 totals 14 residues. Germline CDR1 reads LNHNV; CDR2 reads YYDKDF (reference sequence). The junction had 1 base not matched to a gene; V was cut back by 0 bases and J by 4 bases. The CDR3 loop reads CATSRDQGAETQYF. The CDR3 bases are TGTGCCACCAGCAGAGATCAGGGGGCAGAGACCCAGTACTTC.

This clonotype has more than one count but fewer than ten. V and J are TRBV20-1 and TRBJ2-3; D possibly matches TRBD1 or TRBD2 (6 bases each). The ends were cut back, 6 bases at V and 3 bases at J, with 19 bases in the middle. From germline, CDR1 is DFQATT and CDR2 SNEGSKA (reference sequence). This CDR3 spans 15 amino acids. The chain's CDR3 is CSASGGLLRTDTQYF. CDR3 coding DNA: TGCAGTGCGTCTGGGGGGCTACTCCGGACAGATACGCAGTATTTT.

The chain joins TRBV5-1 to TRBJ1-6; 7 bases are a match to TRBD1. Germline CDR1 and CDR2: SGHRS and YFSETQ. V was pared by 4 bases and J by 5 bases, with 9 bases of the junction left unmatched. CDR3 size: 16 residues. Here the CDR3 reads CASSRDPGQDNSPLHF. CDR3 nucleotides: TGCGCCAGCAGCCGAGACCCCGGACAGGATAATTCACCCCTCCACTTT. Combining the CDR3 with reference TRBV5-1 and TRBJ1-6 gives the whole variable domain KAGVTQTPRYLIKTRGQQVTLSCSPISGHRSVSWYQQTPGQGLQFLFEYFSETQRNKGNFPGRFSGRQFSNSRSEMNVSTLELGDSALYLCASSRDPGQDNSPLHFGNGTRLTVT.

This clonotype was counted a few times. V is TRBV5-1 and J is TRBJ2-5, with 7 nucleotides matching TRBD2. V shed 4 bases, J shed 0 bases, and the junction held 9 bases outside the gene matches. From germline, CDR1 is SGHRS and CDR2 YFSETQ. This CDR3 is built from 16 residues. CDR3 bases: TGCGCCAGCAGCGGCGGGGGAGACAGCTACCAAGAGACCCAGTACTTC. Translation gives CASSGGGDSYQETQYF.

J is TRBJ1-2 and V is TRBV20-1, with D possibly being TRBD1 (5 bases). The V gene's germline CDR1 is DFQATT and CDR2 SNEGSKA (reference sequence). Trimming removed 1 base from V and 0 bases from J, with 12 bases in between. The CDR3 totals 15 residues. CDR3 region: CSARVGGDTNYGYTF. The CDR3 DNA reads TGCAGTGCTAGAGTGGGAGGGGATACTAACTATGGCTACACCTTC.

This chain joins TRBV2 and TRBJ1-2; 11 nucleotides agree with TRBD1. The CDR3 has 16 amino acids. Looked up from germline, CDR1 is SNHLY and CDR2 is FYNNEI. The J segment lost 4 bases and the V segment lost 6 bases, leaving 10 bases of the junction unmatched. In nucleotides, the CDR3 is TGTGCCAGCAGCGAATTAGGACAGGGGGCATTCTATGGCTACACCTTC. Translating gives CASSELGQGAFYGYTF.

The genes are TRBV6-6 and TRBJ2-5; D is unclear. The J call is doubtful: the DNA matches TRBJ2-7 better. CDR3 length: 14 residues. Germline V gene sequence: CDR1 MNHNY, CDR2 SVGAGI (reference sequence). CDR3 amino acids: CASSYSIFGDEQYF. The CDR3 DNA reads TGTGCCAGCAGTTACTCGATATTTGGGGACGAGCAGTACTTC.

The chain recombines TRBV7-2 with TRBJ2-1; 9 bases fit TRBD2. This CDR3 has 14 amino acids. Losses at the gene ends were 5 bases for V and 2 bases for J; bases not matched to a gene: 1. Germline values: CDR1 SGHTA, CDR2 FQGNSA. CDR3 protein: CASSAGGTYNEQFF. The CDR3 DNA follows: TGTGCCAGCAGCGCGGGGGGGACCTACAATGAGCAGTTCTTC.

J is TRBJ2-2 and V is TRBV20-1; D perhaps matches TRBD2 (5 bases). CDR3 length: 15 residues. V was cut by 5 bases and J by 0 bases, with 13 bases left in between. Per germline, CDR1 DFQATT and CDR2 SNEGSKA (reference sequence). Here the CDR3 reads CSAPGSAANTGELFF. The CDR3, as DNA: TGCAGTGCTCCTGGATCAGCGGCGAACACCGGGGAGCTGTTTTTT.

In DNA form, the CDR3 reads TGCAGTGCTAGAGGGGGCAGGGAACCATTTGGCTACACCTTC. This encodes CSARGGREPFGYTF. This sequence joins TRBV20-1 and TRBJ1-2, with D tentatively TRBD1 (5 bases). V was clipped by 1 base and J by 7 bases, with 16 bases between them. The CDR3 spans 14 residues. The V gene's germline CDR1 is DFQATT and CDR2 SNEGSKA (reference sequence).

This clonotype was counted between two and nine times. V usage is TRBV29-1 and J usage is TRBJ2-3; tentative D call: TRBD1 (5 bases). The CDR3 spans 12 residues. Trimming cost V 7 bases and J 2 bases, with 10 bases left between them. Germline CDR1 is SQVTM and CDR2 is ANQGSEA. The CDR3 DNA sequence: TGCAGCGCACTGGACAACACAGATACGCAGTATTTT. This translates into CSALDNTDTQYF.

The chain is built from TRBV21-1 and TRBJ2-5; the table's TRBD1 call for D was not verified on the DNA. TRBV21-1 is termed a pseudogene. The CDR3 covers 14 residues. The CDR3 spells CASSNWDRQETQYF. As DNA, the CDR3 is TGTGCCAGCAGCAATTGGGACAGACAAGAGACCCAGTACTTC.

This clonotype was observed many times. The rearrangement joins TRBV18 to TRBJ2-3, with D tentatively TRBD1 or TRBD2 (6 bases each). The CDR3 runs 15 residues. The germline V gene encodes CDR1 KGHSH and CDR2 LQKENI. Trimming took 0 bases from V and 5 from J, leaving 12 bases between them. CDR3 sequence: CASSPPSGAGDTQYF. The CDR3 coding sequence is TGTGCCAGCTCACCACCGTCGGGGGCGGGAGATACGCAGTATTTT.

This CDR3 is CASSTGRGAGQYGYTF. The CDR3 DNA is TGTGCCAGCAGCACCGGGCGTGGGGCAGGACAATATGGCTACACCTTC. The chain recombines TRBV5-6 with TRBJ1-2; tentatively, D is TRBD1 (5 bases). The germline V and J ends were trimmed by 4 bases and 5 bases, with 21 bases remaining between them. Germline lookup yields CDR1 SGHDT and CDR2 YYEEEE. CDR3 length: 16 amino acids. Based on the CDR3 plus reference TRBV5-6 and TRBJ1-2, the full variable domain is DAGVTQSPTHLIKTRGQQVTLRCSPKSGHDTVSWYQQALGQGPQFIFQYYEEEERQRGNFPDRFSGHQFPNYSSELNVNALLLGDSALYLCASSTGRGAGQYGYTFGSGTRLTVV.

This clonotype was observed once. The chain has TRBV5-1 and TRBJ2-5, with TRBD1 matching 7 bases. CDR1 SGHRS and CDR2 YFSETQ come from the germline V gene. With 4 bases clipped from V and 1 base from J, the junction kept 10 bases outside the gene matches. This CDR3 region has 16 residues. In nucleotides, the CDR3 is TGCGCCAGCAGCCCAAACAGGGGAAGGTCCCAAGAGACCCAGTACTTC. The encoded protein is CASSPNRGRSQETQYF.

This clonotype was observed a handful of times. This sequence joins TRBV7-3 and TRBJ2-7, with D possibly called TRBD1 or TRBD2 (6 bases each). The V gene's germline CDR1 is SGHTA and CDR2 FQGTGA. This CDR3 spans 15 amino acids. V was cut by 1 base and J by 1 base, with 11 bases left in between. DNA for the CDR3: TGTGCCAGCAGCTTAATAAGGGGGGAGTCCTACGAGCAGTACTTC. Translation gives CASSLIRGESYEQYF.

J is TRBJ1-1 and V is TRBV27; D gene uncertain. Germline V CDR1 and CDR2: MNHEY, SMNVEV (reference sequence). The CDR3 consists of 14 residues. Between the trimmed V and J ends, which lost 5 bases and 1 base, there was a span of 11 bases. The CDR3 bases are TGTGCCAGCAGTACCACAGAAGGGAACACTGAAGCTTTCTTT. As protein: CASSTTEGNTEAFF.

This chain links TRBV14 with TRBJ1-2; 9 positions agree with TRBD1. The CDR3 is made up of 16 amino acids. Germline-derived CDR1 and CDR2 are SGHDN and FVKESK. V shed 3 bases, J shed 3 bases, and the junction held 8 bases outside the gene matches. The CDR3 protein is CASSHLTGTGHYGYTF. The CDR3 bases are TGTGCCAGCAGCCACCTAACCGGGACAGGGCACTATGGCTACACCTTC.

The rearrangement joins TRBV18 to TRBJ1-1, with D maybe TRBD1 (6 bases). With 2 bases removed from V and 0 bases from J, the gap between germline ends came to 16 bases. CDR3 length equals 17 residues. In germline, CDR1 is KGHSH, CDR2 LQKENI. CDR3 sequence (DNA): TGTGCCAGCTCACCATTCGACAGGATCCTCTTGAACACTGAAGCTTTCTTT. It translates to CASSPFDRILLNTEAFF.

Notes on this clonotype: Compared with germline, one end of the junction differs, possibly owing to a read error. The rearrangement uses TRBV5-1 and TRBJ2-7, with TRBD1 matching 9 bases. The CDR3 runs 16 residues. Germline CDR1 and CDR2: SGHRS and YFSETQ. In DNA form, the CDR3 reads TGCGCCAGCAGTTTGGAAGGGACAGGGATACCCTACGAGCAGTACTTC. Translation gives CASSLEGTGIPYEQYF.